The 10 T cell receptor beta chains below were found in one sample sequenced in a study of T cell changes during pregnancy in multiple sclerosis. Repertoires were generated with immunoSEQ multiplex PCR, while TCRdb's copy carries only in-frame clones and drops some. The data show about 64,000 clones, 80% to 95% seen once. Sequenced material: peripheral blood, taken in the second trimester of pregnancy. The receptors stem from a female donor with multiple sclerosis, enrolled in a pregnancy study.

This chain joins TRBV6-5 and TRBJ2-1, with D unclear. Per germline, CDR1 MNHEY and CDR2 SVGAGI. The CDR3 has 14 amino acids. V was shortened by 10 bases and J by 1 base, with 14 bases between the two germline ends. DNA for the CDR3: TGTGCCACGACCTTAGCTAGTTCCTACAATGAGCAGTTCTTC. Translation gives CATTLASSYNEQFF.

CDR3 DNA: TGTGCCAGCAGCCCCCGCGGACTAGCGGGATACGAGCAGTACTTC. It translates to CASSPRGLAGYEQYF. The chain combines TRBV9 with TRBJ2-7; 12 bases align to TRBD2. Losses at the gene ends were 4 bases for V and 4 bases for J; bases not matched to a gene: 6. Germline CDR1 is SGDLS and CDR2 is YYNGEE. The CDR3 covers 15 residues.

The genes are TRBV7-9 and TRBJ2-2; 11 bases match TRBD1. The CDR3 contains 16 residues. The J segment lost 3 bases and the V segment lost 5 bases, leaving 5 bases of the junction unmatched. In germline, CDR1 is SEHNR, CDR2 FQNEAQ (reference sequence). CDR3 sequence reads: CASSPRTGGYTGELFF. DNA of the CDR3: TGTGCCAGCAGCCCGAGGACAGGGGGCTACACCGGGGAGCTGTTTTTT.

This chain uses TRBV9 with TRBJ2-1; the D gene is possibly TRBD2 (5 bases). Trimming took 2 bases from V and 9 from J, leaving 9 bases between them. The V gene's germline CDR1 is SGDLS and CDR2 YYNGEE. The CDR3 is 12 residues long. The CDR3 DNA reads as TGTGCCAGCAGCGTCCTAGCCGGTGAGCAGTTCTTC. The encoded protein is CASSVLAGEQFF.

The chain couples TRBV10-1 to TRBJ2-2, with 10 nucleotides matching TRBD1. The germline CDR1 and CDR2 sequences are WNHNN and SYGVQD (reference sequence). The ends lost 8 bases at V and 0 bases at J; junction bases unmatched: 12. The CDR3 loop spans 18 amino acids. CDR3 bases: TGCGCCAGCGGAATTCCGGGACAGGGGCCCCCGAACACCGGGGAGCTGTTTTTT. Encoded protein: CASGIPGQGPPNTGELFF.

The chain is built from TRBV12-5 and TRBJ1-1, with D perhaps TRBD1 (6 bases). This CDR3 has 13 residues. V was clipped by 6 bases and J by 4 bases, with 12 bases between them. From germline, CDR1 is LGHNT and CDR2 FRNRAP. The CDR3 loop reads CASGTGGRTEAFF. The DNA of the CDR3 is TGTGCTAGTGGCACCGGGGGGCGCACTGAAGCTTTCTTT.

V gene TRBV18 combines with J gene TRBJ1-3; 8 positions match TRBD1. Germline V gene data show CDR1 as KGHSH and CDR2 as LQKENI. The CDR3 contains 17 residues. J gave up 0 bases and V 0 bases, and 4 bases lay outside the gene matches. CDR3 amino acids: CASSPPTGATSGNTIYF. The CDR3 region has the DNA TGTGCCAGCTCACCACCGACAGGGGCGACCTCTGGAAACACCATATATTTT.

CDR3 bases: TGTGCCAGCCCCGGGAGGGGAGAGCAGTTCTTC. This encodes CASPGRGEQFF. The V and J genes are TRBV2 and TRBJ2-1; 8 nucleotides match TRBD2. Germline trimming cut 8 bases from V and 10 bases from J; bases unmatched to any gene: 4. Germline CDR1 is SNHLY and CDR2 is FYNNEI. The CDR3 is made up of 11 amino acids.

The chain joins TRBV10-3 to TRBJ2-7; no firm D call. The CDR3 extends over 12 amino acids. Germline assignment: CDR1 ENHRY and CDR2 SYGVKD. The V and J ends lost 7 bases and 6 bases respectively, with 13 bases between them. The CDR3 region is CAINGRSGEQYF. The CDR3 DNA is TGTGCCATCAATGGAAGATCGGGCGAGCAGTACTTC.

The V and J genes are TRBV5-4 and TRBJ2-1, with a weak D call TRBD2 (6 bases). The CDR3 is 14 residues long. Trimming shortened V by 7 bases and J by 5 bases, and 16 bases separated the two germline ends. Germline lookup yields CDR1 SGHNT and CDR2 YYREEE (reference sequence). The CDR3 loop reads CASFRRLGNNEQFF. DNA for the CDR3: TGTGCCAGCTTTCGCAGACTAGGGAACAATGAGCAGTTCTTC.